This T cell receptor beta chain stems from a study of cytomegalovirus exposure and HLA in healthy donors (dated by TCRdb to 2016 to 2017). Study-wide context: An earlier analysis of 587 of the donors reported about 280 Gb of sequence data and 100 million to 120 million unique TCR beta sequences obtained from some 170 million T cells. Roughly 5 DR-DQ haplotypes were handled as single units for association and clustering, since linkage in the cohort was strong. Donor age, sex, ethnicity and CMV serostatus were collected together with the repertoire data. Rather than using new phenotypic data, the later analysis identified candidate immune exposures from TCR beta sequences and from how often those sequences occurred across donors. Of the roughly 400 genotyped donors, approximately 81% were placed in the genetic ancestry cluster associated with self-reported Caucasian donors. A later analysis re-examined previously published TCR beta repertoires from roughly 650 donors and added high-resolution HLA genotyping to investigate patterns of TCR occurrence. Roughly 300 gigabases of sequencing data and around 85 million unique TCR sequences made up an early release that covered approximately 620 HLA-typed donors. An earlier analysis of 587 of the donors used high-throughput TCR beta sequencing to judge whether each TCR beta V gene segment behaved as functional or pseudogenic. To predict cytomegalovirus infection status, the study brought together high-throughput TCR immunosequencing, statistical association of individual TCRs with disease status, and machine learning. The study aimed to test whether cataloging public T cell receptors could reveal signatures of past pathogen exposure. The T cell repertoires of some 670 subjects were profiled by immunosequencing and related to cytomegalovirus serostatus. A later genetic analysis took genome-wide SNP genotypes for about three fifths of the 666 donors and used that subset as a discovery cohort. In addition to the first cohort of 666 subjects, a separate validation cohort of approximately 120 different subjects was used. All discovery cohort repertoires had been generated using a single sequencing platform. The number of donors typed differed by locus, with roughly 629-640 for A, B, C, DRB1 and DQB1, around 560 for DQA1, over 600 for DPA1, and 400 to 490 for DPB1. Among roughly 400 genotyped donors of the cohort, an average of about 240,000 unique TCR beta nucleotide sequences was sequenced per donor, of which about 19% were non-productive. HLA typing covered class I and class II loci at four-digit resolution.

Library prep was done by the immunoSEQ multiplex PCR assay. For the multiplex PCR, a mixture combining 60 forward primers for TCR Vbeta segments and 13 reverse primers for TCR Jbeta segments was used. Amplification of the CDR3 region of rearranged TCR beta genes was performed with a multiplex PCR assay on genomic DNA. Amplified TCR beta libraries were sequenced as 87-base-pair reads on the Illumina HiSeq System. Concerning the study's data processing: A later analysis counted around 72 million unique TCR beta chains across the 500 to 850 repertoires, and roughly 9.9 million of these chains were shared by at least two donors. To remove PCR and sequencing errors, raw reads were error-corrected and collapsed into unique sequences using a nearest-neighbor algorithm that merged closely related sequences. To assign V, D and J gene segments, CDR3 sequences were aligned to IMGT reference sequences. For a sequence to be retained, at least a six-nucleotide match to both a V gene segment and a J gene segment was required. Rearrangements were classified as productive when the CDR3 lacked stop codons and remained in frame with V and J, and all other rearrangements were classified as non-productive. CDR3 was defined by IMGT convention, running from the second conserved V-encoded cysteine to the conserved J-encoded phenylalanine. The earlier analysis of roughly 590 of the donors excluded sequences that lacked an unambiguous match to a single V gene segment. An earlier analysis of a few hundred of the donors classified V segments as functional when productive rearrangements were above 56.7% and as segregating when the standard deviation between donors was above 5%. To diagnose cytomegalovirus status from the catalog of TCR beta chain sequences, a statistical classification framework was built. In a later analysis, V and J genes were assigned by comparing TCR nucleotide sequences against IMGT/GENE-DB human TR gene sequences. In a later analysis, CDR3 sequences and most-parsimonious VDJ recombination scenarios were assigned using the TCRdist pipeline. In a later analysis, each TCR beta chain was defined by its CDR3 amino acid sequence together with its V-gene family, and reads lacking a unique V-gene family were excluded. A later analysis removed several hundred highly shared, low-generation-probability nucleotide sequences to deal with suspected cross-contamination and a sequencing artifact. In a later analysis, a clonal expansion index for each public chain was calculated from normalized within-repertoire ranks of inferred template counts. In a later analysis, generation probabilities were computed with a VDJ recombination model fitted to out-of-frame rearrangements, and the resulting probabilities were checked against IGoR. Hypergeometric tests were used in a later analysis to score TCR-TCR, TCR-HLA and TCR-CMV co-occurrence, with a repertoire-size bias correction applied to the TCR pairs. A later analysis estimated false discovery rates by permuting HLA or CMV assignments 20 times. A later analysis grouped co-occurring TCRs with DBSCAN, adding TCRdist sequence similarity when clustering within HLA-allele-positive subsets. Repertoires with fewer than 30,000 or more than 120,000 public chains were left out of co-occurrence clustering, as were about 5 repertoires with anomalous nucleotide sharing. TCRdb obtained this table from immuneACCESS and retained in-frame rearrangements with V and J assigned. These tables miss some clones; where compared with another copy, unresolved V genes account for less than half of the shortfall, and the remainder is unexplained. V and J calls and clone size are copied from that table; D and trimming were computed from the DNA. Here the sample has under 200,000 clones; 55% to 70% occur a single time. Approximately 2.8% of the sample belongs to the ten largest clones.

The germline V gene specifies SGHVS as CDR1 and FQNEAQ as CDR2. V loses 4 bases of germline sequence and J loses 5 bases, and the interval between the two ends is 8 bases. The CDR3, cysteine through phenylalanine, is 13 amino acids long. Of all the DNA, just the CDR3 is kept, 39 bases in frame from base 1. Overall results and qualifications from the work: A later analysis found that most CMV-associated TCR beta chains appeared HLA-restricted, with HLA associations seemingly driven largely by CMV exposure. Linkage disequilibrium might explain the correlated functional status among segregating V segments, but an unknown experimental factor could not be excluded. An earlier analysis of approximately 590 of the donors showed that most TCR beta V segments appeared in productive rearrangements either about 90% or about 30% of the time, which broadly matched IMGT annotations. A cluster of highly shared sequence variants was judged likely to be a technical artifact of the sequencing pipeline. In a later analysis, HLA-associated TCR beta chains showed more clonal expansion and lower generation probabilities than non-associated chains that were equally common. Because the 87-base-pair reads could not distinguish some IMGT-functional V segments, including TRBV6-2 and TRBV6-3, those segments were excluded. Because HLA typing was unavailable for some donors at each locus, only the typed subset was used in association tests. In a later analysis, TCR association rates were found to vary across HLA loci, with the most associated TCRs seen for DRB1 alleles and the fewest for HLA-C alleles. Only TCR beta chains were sequenced in this cohort, and the absence of alpha or paired-chain data limited detectable features. Presence/absence analyses assumed roughly uniform sequencing depth across donors, an assumption that may not hold. For the cohort, immune exposure information was limited to CMV serostatus. According to a later analysis, parvovirus B19, influenza, CMV and Epstein-Barr virus appeared linked to several top co-occurrence clusters. Roughly 15 rarely observed V segments, including chromosome 9 orphons, were excluded from the earlier analysis of 550 to 700 of the donors because counts were too low. An association between a missense DCLRE1C variant and V-gene and J-gene trimming of TCR beta chains was found in a later genetic analysis and replicated in an independent cohort. Most TCR sequences were observed very rarely across donors, whereas some public TCRs were present in many individuals. A further reported finding was that TCR beta sequences accurately predicted the HLA-A and HLA-B alleles for most subjects in the first cohort. According to the authors, the approach could potentially be generalized to other disease states and immunological phenotypes. In both the original and validation cohorts, the classifier was reported to diagnose cytomegalovirus status with high specificity and sensitivity. Compared with the roughly 720-donor mean, donors in an Asian-associated ancestry cluster had fewer N-insertions in productive TCRs, according to a later genetic analysis. A later analysis associated roughly 17,000 TCR beta sequences with specific HLA alleles at a false discovery rate of 0.05. When HLA alleles, especially DR and DQ, strongly co-occurred, TCR associations were difficult to assign to individual alleles. The study gave a list of 150 to 200 TCR beta chains associated with cytomegalovirus. In vitro tests confirmed that a few of the cytomegalovirus-associated TCR beta chains recognize cytomegalovirus antigens.

A remark on this clone: The specificity of this receptor is unknown. Per-base quality was not reported, and no clone a single base away is much larger than it.

In total, approximately 610 healthy bone marrow donors made up the cohort. At the time of sampling, every cohort member was nominally healthy, though immune exposures that went unrecorded were likely present. The donor was CMV seropositive and belonged to the group of 250 to 300 seropositive cohort members. Each donor provided a peripheral blood sample, and peripheral blood mononuclear cells were used for TCR beta sequencing. The Qiagen DNeasy Blood Extraction Kit was used to extract genomic DNA from the blood cell samples. The sequenced sample consisted of PBMCs. The sequence came from a woman between 40 and 50 years old in good health and CMV-seropositive. The rearrangement joined TRBV7-8 to TRBJ2-2, with no confidently assigned D gene. Here is the DNA: TGTGCCAGCAGCTCCTCCAGGACCGGGGAGCTGTTTTTT. Its translation reads: CASSSSRTGELFF.